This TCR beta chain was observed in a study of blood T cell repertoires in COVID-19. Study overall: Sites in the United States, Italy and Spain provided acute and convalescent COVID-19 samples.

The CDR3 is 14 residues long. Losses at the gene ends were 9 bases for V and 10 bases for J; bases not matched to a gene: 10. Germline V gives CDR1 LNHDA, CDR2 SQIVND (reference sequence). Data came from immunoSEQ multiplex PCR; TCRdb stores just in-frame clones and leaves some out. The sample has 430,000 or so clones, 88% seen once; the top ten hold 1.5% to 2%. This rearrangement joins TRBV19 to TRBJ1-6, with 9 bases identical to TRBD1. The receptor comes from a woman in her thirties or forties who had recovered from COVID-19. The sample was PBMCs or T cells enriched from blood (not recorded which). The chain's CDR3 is CASRAGTGRSPLHF. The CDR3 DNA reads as TGTGCCAGCCGAGCCGGGACAGGGAGGTCACCCCTCCACTTT.